The 5 T cell receptor beta chains below come from one sample, sequenced in a study of T cell repertoires in cytomegalovirus infection. No antigen has been assigned to these receptors. TCRdb re-analysed the reads in MiXCR, keeping a single row per CDR3 protein. The data hold some 940,000 distinct CDR3 sequences, with under 40% observed a single time. This sample comprised cultured CD8+ T cells from PBMCs, obtained from culture after CMV antigen stimulation. The receptors come from a human donor in good health (CMV status not recorded). Some clones in this sample may be carry-over from other donors' samples.

This clonotype was counted ten times or more. The J gene is TRBJ2-2, the V gene TRBV7-9, with 8 bases matching TRBD1. This CDR3 contains 15 residues. The V gene's germline CDR1 is SEHNR and CDR2 FQNEAQ (reference sequence). V shed 2 bases and J 5 bases; nucleotides not matched to a gene: 4. The CDR3 sequence is CASSLQGAGTGELFF. The CDR3 DNA reads TGTGCCAGCAGCTTACAGGGGGCAGGAACCGGGGAGCTGTTTTTT.

This clonotype was picked up a small number of times. This chain joins TRBV20-1 and TRBJ2-5; 10 nucleotides line up with TRBD2. V lost 1 base to trimming and J lost 3 bases; unmatched junction nucleotides: 2. The germline CDR1 and CDR2 sequences are DFQATT and SNEGSKA (reference sequence). This CDR3 spans 14 amino acids. The CDR3 nucleotides are TGCAGTGCTAGAGCCCTAGCGGGGGAAGAGACCCAGTACTTC. The encoded protein is CSARALAGEETQYF.

This clonotype was seen once. This chain connects TRBV27 to TRBJ2-7, with 10 bases that match TRBD1. The trim removed 0 bases at V and 5 bases at J, leaving 4 bases unmatched. CDR1 and CDR2 from the germline V gene are MNHEY and SMNVEV (reference sequence). The CDR3 runs 15 residues. In nucleotides, the CDR3 is TGTGCCAGCAGTTTATCAGGGACAGGGGCCCACGAGCAGTACGTC. This sequence encodes CASSLSGTGAHEQYV.

This clonotype came up a few times. The chain has TRBV6-5 and TRBJ2-5; either TRBD1 or TRBD2 may supply D (5 bases each). The V end was cut by 0 bases, the J end by 5 bases, with 10 bases between. The CDR3 runs to 14 residues. Germline V gene data show CDR1 as MNHEY and CDR2 as SVGAGI. The CDR3, as DNA: TGTGCCAGCAGTTACTCGGGGGTGAGGGAGACCCAGTACTTC. It codes for CASSYSGVRETQYF.

This clonotype was counted only a few times. The rearrangement links TRBV4-2 to TRBJ2-3, with 8 bases aligning to TRBD2. In germline, CDR1 is LGHNA, CDR2 YNFKEQ. CDR3 size: 17 residues. V shed 1 base, J shed 0 bases, and the junction held 6 bases outside the gene matches. The CDR3 loop reads CASSQAAGGPSTDTQYF. The CDR3 DNA reads TGTGCCAGCAGCCAAGCGGCGGGGGGTCCTAGCACAGATACGCAGTATTTT.